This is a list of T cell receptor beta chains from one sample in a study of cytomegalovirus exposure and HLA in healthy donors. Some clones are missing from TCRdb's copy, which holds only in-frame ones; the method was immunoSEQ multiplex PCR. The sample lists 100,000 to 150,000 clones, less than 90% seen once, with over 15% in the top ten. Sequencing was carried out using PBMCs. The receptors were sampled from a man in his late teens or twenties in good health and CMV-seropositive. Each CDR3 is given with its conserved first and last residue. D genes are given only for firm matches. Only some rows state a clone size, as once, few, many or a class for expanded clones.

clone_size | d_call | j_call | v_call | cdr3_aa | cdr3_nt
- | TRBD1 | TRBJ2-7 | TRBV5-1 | CASTTGADYEQYF | TGCGCCAGCACGACAGGGGCGGACTACGAGCAGTACTTC
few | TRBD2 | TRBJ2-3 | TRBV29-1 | CSVGPGGGGDTQYF | TGCAGCGTTGGGCCCGGGGGGGGCGGAGATACGCAGTATTTT
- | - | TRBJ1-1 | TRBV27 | CASSLLPGVNTEAFF | TGTGCCAGCAGCCTACTACCGGGGGTGAACACTGAAGCTTTCTTT
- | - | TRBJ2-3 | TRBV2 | CASMGRAIDTQYF | TGTGCCAGCATGGGCAGGGCAATAGATACGCAGTATTTT
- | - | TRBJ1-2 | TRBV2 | CASTRALGGYTF | TGTGCCAGCACGAGGGCTTTGGGAGGCTACACCTTC
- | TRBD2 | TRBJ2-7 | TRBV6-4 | CASSDSAGGNNEQYF | TGTGCCAGCAGTGACTCGGCGGGGGGAAATAACGAGCAGTACTTC
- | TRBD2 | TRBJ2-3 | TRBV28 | CASSFPLAGGNTDTQYF | TGTGCCAGCAGTTTCCCTCTAGCGGGGGGGAACACAGATACGCAGTATTTT
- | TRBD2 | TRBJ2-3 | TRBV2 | CASKGTSYADTQYF | TGTGCCAGCAAGGGGACTAGCTATGCAGATACGCAGTATTTT
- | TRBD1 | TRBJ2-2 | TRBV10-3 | CAISLRGGQGAGELFF | TGTGCCATCAGCCTGAGGGGGGGACAGGGGGCCGGGGAGCTGTTTTTT
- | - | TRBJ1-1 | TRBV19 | CASTTGVNTEAFF | TGTGCCAGTACAACCGGGGTGAACACTGAAGCTTTCTTT